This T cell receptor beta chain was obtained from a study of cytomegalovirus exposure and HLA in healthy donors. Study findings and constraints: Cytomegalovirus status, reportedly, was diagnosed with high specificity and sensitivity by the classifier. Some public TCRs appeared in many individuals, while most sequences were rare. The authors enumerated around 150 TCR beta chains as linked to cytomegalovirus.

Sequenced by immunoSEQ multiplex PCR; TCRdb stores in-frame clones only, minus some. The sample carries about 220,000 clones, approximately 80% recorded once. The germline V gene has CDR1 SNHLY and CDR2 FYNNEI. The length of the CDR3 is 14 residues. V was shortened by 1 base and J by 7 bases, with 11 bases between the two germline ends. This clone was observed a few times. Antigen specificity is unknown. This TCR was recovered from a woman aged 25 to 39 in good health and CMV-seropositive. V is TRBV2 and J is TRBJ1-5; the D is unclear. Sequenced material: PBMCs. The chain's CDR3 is CASSEGVSTQPQHF. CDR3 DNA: TGTGCCAGCAGTGAAGGTGTTTCGACCCAGCCCCAGCATTTT.